A single sample is the source of the 20 T cell receptor beta chains below, sequenced in a study of blood T cell repertoires in COVID-19. TCRdb's table, derived via immunoSEQ multiplex PCR, lists solely in-frame clones and lacks some. This table has around 400,000 clones, over 75% appearing once. Sequencing was done on a sample of peripheral blood. These receptors all stem from a woman in her sixties with COVID-19, enrolled during active disease.

The chain couples TRBV27 to TRBJ2-2; 14 nucleotides match TRBD2. Per the germline V gene, CDR1 is MNHEY and CDR2 is SMNVEV (reference sequence). The V segment lost 3 bases and the J segment 6 bases; nucleotides outside the gene matches: 3. The length of the CDR3 is 16 residues. The CDR3, as DNA: TGTGCCAGCAGTTTCCCGACTAGCGGGGGGGCCGGGGAGCTGTTTTTT. As protein: CASSFPTSGGAGELFF.

V usage is TRBV2 and J usage is TRBJ1-1; TRBD1 matches at 7 bases. V lost 6 bases, J lost 6 bases, and 10 bases stayed unmatched. The CDR3 extends over 14 amino acids. Germline V gives CDR1 SNHLY, CDR2 FYNNEI. The CDR3: CASSPPTGMAEAFF. CDR3 in DNA: TGTGCCAGCAGCCCGCCGACAGGGATGGCTGAAGCTTTCTTT.

This sequence joins TRBV19 and TRBJ2-1; 9 bases fit TRBD1. Germline CDR1 and CDR2: LNHDA and SQIVND (reference sequence). The ends lost 6 bases at V and 13 bases at J; junction bases unmatched: 10. This CDR3 is built from 13 residues. In nucleotides, the CDR3 is TGTGCCAGTAGCTTCATCGGGGGACAGGGACAGTTCTTC. Residues: CASSFIGGQGQFF. Full variable domain (outside the CDR3, taken from reference TRBV19 and TRBJ2-1): DGGITQSPKYLFRKEGQNVTLSCEQNLNHDAMYWYRQDPGQGLRLIYYSQIVNDFQKGDIAEGYSVSREKKESFPLTVTSAQKNPTAFYLCASSFIGGQGQFFGPGTRLTVL.

V is TRBV3-1 (or the pseudogene TRBV3-2) and J is TRBJ2-3; D may be TRBD2 (6 bases). Germline lookup yields CDR1 LGHDT and CDR2 YNNKEL (reference sequence). V shed 6 bases and J shed 0 bases, with 10 bases lying between them. CDR3 length: 14 amino acids. This CDR3 is CASSLAPSTDTQYF. CDR3 DNA: TGTGCCAGCAGTCTAGCGCCCAGCACAGATACGCAGTATTTT.

The chain employs TRBV3-1 (or the pseudogene TRBV3-2) and TRBJ2-7; 11 bases match TRBD1. Germline V gene sequence: CDR1 LGHDT, CDR2 YNNKEL (reference sequence). V lost 4 bases to trimming and J lost 3 bases; unmatched junction nucleotides: 5. The CDR3 sequence is 15 residues long. CDR3 loop: CASSLGQGGGYEQYF. CDR3 nucleotide sequence: TGTGCCAGCAGCCTGGGACAGGGGGGAGGCTACGAGCAGTACTTC.

The J gene is TRBJ2-1, the V gene TRBV5-1; 9 bases are shared with TRBD2. The J segment lost 7 bases and the V segment lost 2 bases, leaving 4 bases of the junction unmatched. The CDR3 consists of 14 residues. The V gene's germline CDR1 is SGHRS and CDR2 YFSETQ. The CDR3 bases are TGCGCCAGCAGCTTAAGCGGGGGGTTGAATGAGCAGTTCTTC. This codes for CASSLSGGLNEQFF.

This clone occurred a few times. This chain links TRBV2 with TRBJ1-5, with 8 bases matching TRBD1. The CDR3 is made up of 16 amino acids. The germline V gene encodes CDR1 SNHLY and CDR2 FYNNEI. Trimming removed 6 bases from V and 0 bases from J; junction bases left unmatched: 7. CDR3 region: CASRGQELYSNQPQHF. CDR3 nucleotide sequence: TGTGCCAGCAGGGGACAGGAGTTATATAGCAATCAGCCCCAGCATTTT. Together with reference TRBV2 and TRBJ1-5, the CDR3 gives the full variable domain: EPEVTQTPSHQVTQMGQEVILRCVPISNHLYFYWYRQILGQKVEFLVSFYNNEISEKSEIFDDQFSVERPDGSNFTLKIRSTKLEDSAMYFCASRGQELYSNQPQHFGDGTRLSIL.

V usage is TRBV24-1 and J usage is TRBJ1-6; D gene uncertain. V lost 6 bases and J lost 7, with 15 bases in between. The length of the CDR3 is 15 residues. CDR1 and CDR2 (germline): KGHDR, SFDVKD. As DNA, the CDR3 is TGTGCCACCAGTTCCTCTTCTGGCGGCAATTCACCCCTCCACTTT. Translation gives CATSSSSGGNSPLHF.

This chain links TRBV2 with TRBJ1-6; D is ambiguous. Trimming pared 7 bases from V and 10 bases from J, leaving 14 bases between. The CDR3 has 13 amino acids. Germline values: CDR1 SNHLY, CDR2 FYNNEI. The CDR3 region is CASINTGNSPLHF. DNA for the CDR3: TGTGCCAGCATCAACACGGGGAACTCACCCCTCCACTTT.

A single count supports this clone. The chain recombines TRBV6-4 with TRBJ2-3; 8 positions match TRBD2. Germline CDR1 reads MRHNA; CDR2 reads SNTAGT. The length of the CDR3 is 15 residues. V lost 6 bases, J lost 6 bases, and 11 bases stayed unmatched. CDR3 protein: CASRASAGGLDTQYF. DNA for the CDR3: TGTGCCAGCAGGGCCTCCGCGGGGGGTTTGGATACGCAGTATTTT.

The genes are TRBV5-4 and TRBJ2-7, with a tentative D call TRBD1 (5 bases). With 4 bases removed from V and 6 bases from J, the gap between germline ends came to 14 bases. This CDR3 is built from 13 residues. Germline V gives CDR1 SGHNT, CDR2 YYREEE (reference sequence). Here the CDR3 reads CASSHSTGVEQYF. As DNA, the CDR3 is TGTGCCAGCAGCCACAGTACAGGAGTCGAGCAGTACTTC.

There are a few counts of this clone. J is TRBJ1-1 and V is TRBV6-6, with TRBD1 matching over 11 bases. The junction had 5 bases not matched to a gene; V was cut back by 4 bases and J by 4 bases. Germline V gives CDR1 MNHNY, CDR2 SVGAGI (reference sequence). The CDR3 loop spans 15 amino acids. The CDR3 here is CASSSSGTGGTEAFF. The CDR3 DNA sequence: TGTGCCAGCAGTTCGTCCGGGACAGGGGGCACTGAAGCTTTCTTT.

CDR3 sequence: CASSFVGGPRETQYF. The CDR3 nucleotides read TGTGCCAGCAGCTTCGTGGGGGGTCCCAGGGAGACCCAGTACTTC. V gene TRBV9 combines with J gene TRBJ2-5, with D tentatively TRBD2 (6 bases). In germline, CDR1 is SGDLS, CDR2 YYNGEE. The CDR3 extends over 15 amino acids. V lost 4 bases to trimming and J lost 5 bases, with 18 bases between them.

This rearrangement joins TRBV18 to TRBJ2-1, with a possible D match to TRBD1 (5 bases). From germline, CDR1 is KGHSH and CDR2 LQKENI. Trimming took 10 bases from V and 0 from J, leaving 16 bases between them. The CDR3 has 15 residues. CDR3 nucleotides: TGTGCCACCGCGGCGACAGCCGTCTCCTACAATGAGCAGTTCTTC. It specifies CATAATAVSYNEQFF. The full variable domain, rest sourced from reference TRBV18 and TRBJ2-1, is NAGVMQNPRHLVRRRGQEARLRCSPMKGHSHVYWYRQLPEEGLKFMVYLQKENIIDESGMPKERFSAEFPKEGPSILRIQQVVRGDSAAYFCATAATAVSYNEQFFGPGTRLTVL.

The rearrangement links TRBV18 to TRBJ2-3, with 7 nucleotides matching TRBD1. Germline loops: CDR1 KGHSH, CDR2 LQKENI. The CDR3 runs to 15 residues. V shed 4 bases, J shed 4 bases, and the junction held 8 bases outside the gene matches. CDR3 region: CASSRPGGSADTQYF. The CDR3 nucleotides read TGTGCCAGCTCACGTCCAGGGGGTAGCGCAGATACGCAGTATTTT. Based on the CDR3 plus reference TRBV18 and TRBJ2-3, the full variable domain is NAGVMQNPRHLVRRRGQEARLRCSPMKGHSHVYWYRQLPEEGLKFMVYLQKENIIDESGMPKERFSAEFPKEGPSILRIQQVVRGDSAAYFCASSRPGGSADTQYFGPGTRLTVL.

This clone was counted once. This sequence joins TRBV7-2 and TRBJ2-3; D might be TRBD1 (5 bases). The CDR3 sequence is 17 residues long. Germline lookup yields CDR1 SGHTA and CDR2 FQGNSA. The V end lost 2 bases, the J end lost 0 bases, and 15 bases lay between the germline ends. CDR3 coding DNA: TGTGCCAGCAGCTTATGGCTTGGGGCCCTTAGCACAGATACGCAGTATTTT. It translates to CASSLWLGALSTDTQYF.

The chain is built from TRBV3-1 (or the pseudogene TRBV3-2) and TRBJ1-1, with unresolved D. CDR1 is LGHDT, CDR2 YNNKEL, per germline (reference sequence). V was pared by 0 bases and J by 8 bases, with 13 bases between. The length of the CDR3 is 14 residues. DNA for the CDR3: TGTGCCAGCAGCCAAGACAGTTCAACAGTCGAAGCTTTCTTT. Its protein is CASSQDSSTVEAFF.

V usage is TRBV18 and J usage is TRBJ2-2, with D possibly being TRBD2 (6 bases). In germline, CDR1 is KGHSH, CDR2 LQKENI. V gave up 8 bases and J gave up 1 base, with 14 bases separating them. The CDR3 has 15 amino acids. CDR3 amino acids: CASPRGIQNTGELFF. CDR3 nucleotides: TGTGCCAGCCCCCGGGGGATACAGAACACCGGGGAGCTGTTTTTT.

The chain employs TRBV7-9 and TRBJ1-5, with TRBD1 matching 10 bases. The V gene's germline CDR1 is SEHNR and CDR2 FQNEAQ (reference sequence). V lost 0 bases and J lost 7; bases outside the gene matches: 0. The CDR3 has 14 amino acids. The CDR3 here is CASSLAGQGQPQHF. The CDR3 coding sequence is TGTGCCAGCAGCTTAGCGGGACAGGGGCAGCCCCAGCATTTT.

The chain uses TRBV11-2 and TRBJ1-4, with D possibly being TRBD1 (5 bases). V lost 0 bases to trimming and J lost 5 bases, with 13 bases between them. The length of the CDR3 is 16 residues. Germline CDR1 SGHAT, CDR2 FQNNGV. The DNA of the CDR3 is TGTGCCAGCAGCTTAGAACCTGGGGCTGGGAATGAAAAACTGTTTTTT. Translating it yields CASSLEPGAGNEKLFF.